The sequence of this T cell receptor beta chain was determined in a study of blood T cell repertoires in COVID-19. V dropped 4 bases and J dropped 4; count of bases not matched to a gene: 12. The CDR3 spans 17 residues. Germline V gene lookup returns CDR1 SGHRS and CDR2 YFSETQ. This clone has a single count. Under the authors' procedure: Reference gene primer amplification gave nucleated cell count estimates. Some clones are missing from TCRdb's copy, which holds only in-frame ones; the method was immunoSEQ multiplex PCR. V and J calls plus clone size are reproduced from that table; the DNA served to infer D and trimming. The data show roughly 330,000 clones, approximately 88% seen once. Across about 22 US areas, participants ranged in age from about 18 to 89 years. Assignments of participants to cohorts depended upon their own reported clinical history. The study counted Cohort 3 donors as recovered given two negative PCRs, clearance, or symptom resolution.

The receptor comes from a man in his thirties or forties who had recovered from COVID-19. The chain joins TRBV5-1 to TRBJ2-5; TRBD2 matches 11 bases. Specimen: PBMCs or T cells enriched from blood (not recorded which). The CDR3 DNA sequence: TGCGCCAGCAGCCCCGGGAGCCTAGCGGGGGGTATAGAGACCCAGTACTTC. As protein: CASSPGSLAGGIETQYF.